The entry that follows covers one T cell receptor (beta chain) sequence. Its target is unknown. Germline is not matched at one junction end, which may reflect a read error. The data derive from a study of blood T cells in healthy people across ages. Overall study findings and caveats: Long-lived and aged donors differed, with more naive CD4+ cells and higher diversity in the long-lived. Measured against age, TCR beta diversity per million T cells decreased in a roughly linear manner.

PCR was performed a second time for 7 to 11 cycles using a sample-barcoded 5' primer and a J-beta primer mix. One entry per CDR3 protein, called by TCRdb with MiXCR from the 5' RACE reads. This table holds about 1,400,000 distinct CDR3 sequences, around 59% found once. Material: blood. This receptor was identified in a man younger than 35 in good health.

CDR3 region: CARSGTGANVQTF. As DNA, the CDR3 is TGTGCCAGATCAGGGACTGGGGCCAACGTCCAGACTTTC. The rearrangement joins TRBV6-6 to TRBJ2-6; weak D call: TRBD2 (6 bases). The germline V gene encodes CDR1 MNHNY and CDR2 SVGAGI (reference sequence). The CDR3 loop spans 13 amino acids.